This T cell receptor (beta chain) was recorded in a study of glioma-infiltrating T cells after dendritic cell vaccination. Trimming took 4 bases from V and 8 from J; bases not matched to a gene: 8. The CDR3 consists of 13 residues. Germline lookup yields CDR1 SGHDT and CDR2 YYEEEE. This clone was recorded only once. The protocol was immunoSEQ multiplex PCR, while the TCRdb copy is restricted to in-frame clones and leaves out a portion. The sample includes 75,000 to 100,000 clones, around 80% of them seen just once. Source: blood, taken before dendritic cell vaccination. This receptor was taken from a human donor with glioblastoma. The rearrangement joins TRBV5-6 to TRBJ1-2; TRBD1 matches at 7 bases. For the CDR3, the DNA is TGTGCCAGCAGCCCTGACAGGGTAATCGGCTACACCTTC. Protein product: CASSPDRVIGYTF.